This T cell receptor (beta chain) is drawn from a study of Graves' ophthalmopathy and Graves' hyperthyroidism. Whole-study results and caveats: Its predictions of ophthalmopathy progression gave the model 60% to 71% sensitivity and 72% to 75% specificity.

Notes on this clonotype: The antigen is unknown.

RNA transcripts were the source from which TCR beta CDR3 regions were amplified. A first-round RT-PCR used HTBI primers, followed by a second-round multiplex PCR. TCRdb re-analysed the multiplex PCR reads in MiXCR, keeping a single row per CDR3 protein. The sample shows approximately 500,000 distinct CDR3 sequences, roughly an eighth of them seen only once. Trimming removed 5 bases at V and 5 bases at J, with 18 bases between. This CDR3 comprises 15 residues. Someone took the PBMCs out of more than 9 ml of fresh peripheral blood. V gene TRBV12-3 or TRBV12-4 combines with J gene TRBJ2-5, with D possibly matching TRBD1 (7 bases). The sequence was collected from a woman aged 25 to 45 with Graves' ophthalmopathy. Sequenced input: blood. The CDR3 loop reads CASSPRMTGRETQYF. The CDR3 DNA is TGTGCCAGCAGTCCCCGCATGACAGGGAGGGAGACCCAGTACTTC.